The rows below give T cell receptor beta chains drawn from one sample of a study of T-cell memory formation after mild COVID-19. One entry per CDR3 protein results from TCRdb running MiXCR on the 5' RACE reads. The sample contains some 450,000 distinct CDR3 sequences, around 17% of which appear only once. The sequenced material came from PBMCs or a T cell subset sorted from them (not recorded which). The origin of the receptors is a man aged 18 to 35 who had mild COVID-19 (a few samples of this study predate the infection). Cell type and time point are not known. CDR3s include the opening cysteine and the closing phenylalanine or tryptophan. D genes are given only for firm matches. Some rows have no size entry. The others give once, few or many, or a class for an expanded clone.

size: few; V: TRBV4-3; J: TRBJ2-7; D: -; CDR3: CASSQEMIGGYFYEQYF; DNA: TGCGCCAGCAGCCAAGAAATGATCGGGGGTTACTTCTACGAGCAGTACTTC
size: -; V: TRBV20-1; J: TRBJ2-1; D: -; CDR3: CSAFLGLGEQFF; DNA: TGCAGTGCTTTCCTAGGACTGGGTGAGCAGTTCTTC
size: few; V: TRBV6-6; J: TRBJ1-1; D: -; CDR3: CASSYADSLNTEAFF; DNA: TGTGCCAGCAGTTACGCGGACAGTCTCAACACTGAAGCTTTCTTT
size: -; V: TRBV12-3/TRBV12-4; J: TRBJ2-5; D: -; CDR3: CASSFQRWGTQYF; DNA: TGTGCCAGCAGTTTTCAGCGGTGGGGGACCCAGTACTTC
size: -; V: TRBV28; J: TRBJ2-1; D: TRBD2; CDR3: CASSLWGRAIEQFF; DNA: TGTGCCAGCAGTTTATGGGGGAGGGCAATAGAGCAGTTCTTC
size: many; V: TRBV6-5; J: TRBJ1-2; D: -; CDR3: CASSQPPGEGGYTF; DNA: TGTGCCAGCAGTCAACCCCCCGGGGAGGGGGGCTACACCTTC
size: few; V: TRBV5-5; J: TRBJ2-4; D: -; CDR3: CASSLGQPLIQYF; DNA: TGTGCCAGCAGCTTGGGACAGCCCCTAATTCAGTACTTC
size: -; V: TRBV12-3/TRBV12-4; J: TRBJ2-5; D: -; CDR3: CASSFLSRAQETQYF; DNA: TGTGCCAGCAGTTTCTTGAGCAGAGCCCAAGAGACCCAGTACTTC
size: few; V: TRBV5-5; J: TRBJ2-5; D: -; CDR3: CASSLEAGEGETQYF; DNA: TGTGCCAGCAGCTTGGAGGCAGGGGAGGGAGAGACCCAGTACTTC
size: many; V: TRBV4-3; J: TRBJ2-1; D: -; CDR3: CASSQVANEQFF; DNA: TGCGCCAGCAGCCAAGTTGCCAATGAGCAGTTCTTC
size: few; V: TRBV7-9; J: TRBJ1-6; D: -; CDR3: CASSQSGLNSPLHF; DNA: TGTGCCAGCAGCCAGAGTGGGTTAAATTCACCCCTCCACTTT
size: few; V: TRBV7-9; J: TRBJ2-5; D: TRBD2; CDR3: CASSLLAGGYQETQYF; DNA: TGTGCCAGCAGCCTACTAGCGGGGGGATACCAAGAGACCCAGTACTTC
size: few; V: TRBV7-2; J: TRBJ2-3; D: -; CDR3: CASSQTYPGYTQYF; DNA: TGTGCCAGCAGCCAGACGTATCCGGGGTATACGCAGTATTTT
size: -; V: TRBV9; J: TRBJ2-7; D: TRBD1; CDR3: CASSPRTGEYEQYF; DNA: TGTGCCAGCAGCCCTCGGACAGGGGAATACGAGCAGTACTTC
size: -; V: TRBV6-2/TRBV6-3; J: TRBJ2-3; D: -; CDR3: CASIPGTLGTQYF; DNA: TGTGCCAGCATCCCCGGGACCCTGGGTACGCAGTATTTT
size: -; V: TRBV4-1; J: TRBJ2-2; D: -; CDR3: CASSHPRSSTDTGELFF; DNA: TGCGCCAGCAGCCACCCCAGGAGCAGTACTGACACCGGGGAGCTGTTTTTT
size: few; V: TRBV6-4; J: TRBJ1-6; D: -; CDR3: CASRPPDPGDFHSPLHF; DNA: TGTGCCAGCAGACCGCCGGACCCGGGGGACTTCCATTCACCCCTCCACTTT
size: few; V: TRBV29-1; J: TRBJ2-5; D: -; CDR3: CSVGKVDTKETQYF; DNA: TGCAGCGTTGGAAAGGTGGACACCAAAGAGACCCAGTACTTC
size: few; V: TRBV6-2/TRBV6-3; J: TRBJ2-3; D: TRBD1; CDR3: CASSYLQGDTQYF; DNA: TGTGCCAGCAGTTATTTACAGGGGGATACGCAGTATTTT
size: few; V: TRBV2; J: TRBJ2-3; D: -; CDR3: CASLRGPTSTDTQYF; DNA: TGTGCCTCCCTGCGGGGGCCGACATCCACAGATACGCAGTATTTT
size: -; V: TRBV7-2; J: TRBJ1-1; D: -; CDR3: CASNLVGQSNTEAFF; DNA: TGTGCCAGCAACTTAGTAGGACAGAGCAACACTGAAGCTTTCTTT
size: -; V: TRBV23-1; J: TRBJ2-1; D: -; CDR3: CASSQSVSQNDYNEQFF; DNA: TGCGCCAGCAGTCAATCGGTCAGCCAGAATGACTACAATGAGCAGTTCTTC
size: -; V: TRBV27; J: TRBJ1-1; D: -; CDR3: CASSFLQGRTFF; DNA: TGTGCCAGCAGTTTTCTGCAGGGGCGGACTTTCTTT
size: -; V: TRBV6-5; J: TRBJ2-7; D: -; CDR3: CASSRDTYEQYF; DNA: TGTGCCAGCAGCCGGGACACCTACGAGCAGTACTTC
size: -; V: TRBV7-9; J: TRBJ2-1; D: TRBD2; CDR3: CASSPVSGLVGYEQFF; DNA: TGTGCCAGCAGCCCGGTCTCGGGACTAGTCGGCTATGAGCAGTTCTTC
size: -; V: TRBV6-2/TRBV6-3; J: TRBJ2-5; D: -; CDR3: CASNLRGETQYF; DNA: TGTGCCAGCAATCTGCGTGGGGAGACCCAGTACTTC
size: few; V: TRBV18; J: TRBJ2-1; D: -; CDR3: CASSPTISYNEQFF; DNA: TGTGCCAGCTCACCGACCATCTCCTACAATGAGCAGTTCTTC
size: -; V: TRBV5-1; J: TRBJ1-2; D: -; CDR3: CASSFGWPNGYTF; DNA: TGCGCCAGCAGCTTCGGCTGGCCGAATGGCTACACCTTC
size: few; V: TRBV2; J: TRBJ1-1; D: -; CDR3: CASSDTNTEAFF; DNA: TGTGCCAGCAGTGACACGAACACTGAAGCTTTCTTT
size: few; V: TRBV7-9; J: TRBJ2-1; D: -; CDR3: CASSLRGIRYNEQFF; DNA: TGTGCCAGCAGCCTCCGGGGGATCCGCTACAATGAGCAGTTCTTC
size: few; V: TRBV27; J: TRBJ1-6; D: -; CDR3: CASSRQNSPLHF; DNA: TGTGCCAGCAGTAGACAGAATTCACCCCTCCACTTT
size: -; V: TRBV7-9; J: TRBJ1-1; D: -; CDR3: CASSAVLNTEAFF; DNA: TGTGCCAGCAGCGCCGTCCTGAACACTGAAGCTTTCTTT
size: few; V: TRBV2; J: TRBJ2-3; D: TRBD2; CDR3: CASSELFSGVADTQYF; DNA: TGTGCCAGCAGTGAACTGTTTAGCGGGGTTGCAGATACGCAGTATTTT
size: few; V: TRBV5-1; J: TRBJ2-3; D: -; CDR3: CASTRPLTDTQYF; DNA: TGCGCCAGTACAAGGCCCCTCACAGATACGCAGTATTTT
size: -; V: TRBV7-3; J: TRBJ2-1; D: TRBD1; CDR3: CASSLSQGAWDEQFF; DNA: TGTGCCAGCAGCCTATCACAGGGGGCCTGGGATGAGCAGTTCTTC
size: -; V: TRBV6-1; J: TRBJ2-3; D: TRBD2; CDR3: CASSQPIAGGTDTQYF; DNA: TGTGCCAGCAGCCAACCTATAGCGGGGGGAACAGATACGCAGTATTTT
size: few; V: TRBV29-1; J: TRBJ2-1; D: -; CDR3: CSVEQEERFF; DNA: TGCAGCGTTGAACAGGAGGAGCGGTTCTTC
size: -; V: TRBV4-3; J: TRBJ1-1; D: -; CDR3: CASSVSRDTEAFF; DNA: TGCGCCAGCAGCGTTTCGAGGGACACTGAAGCTTTCTTT
size: -; V: TRBV12-3/TRBV12-4; J: TRBJ2-7; D: TRBD1; CDR3: CASSNRRDSGEQYF; DNA: TGTGCCAGCAGCAACCGAAGGGACAGTGGCGAGCAGTACTTC
size: few; V: TRBV9; J: TRBJ2-3; D: TRBD2; CDR3: CASSQTSGGATDTQYF; DNA: TGTGCCAGCAGCCAGACTAGCGGGGGGGCGACAGATACGCAGTATTTT
size: many; V: TRBV7-8; J: TRBJ1-1; D: -; CDR3: CASSLGGVTEAFF; DNA: TGTGCCAGCAGCTTGGGGGGGGTCACTGAAGCTTTCTTT
size: few; V: TRBV27; J: TRBJ1-1; D: -; CDR3: CASSYRGRAFF; DNA: TGTGCCAGCAGTTACCGGGGTAGGGCTTTCTTT
size: -; V: TRBV10-3; J: TRBJ2-3; D: -; CDR3: CAIRGFRDTQYF; DNA: TGTGCCATCAGGGGCTTTCGGGATACGCAGTATTTT
size: -; V: TRBV7-2; J: TRBJ1-6; D: -; CDR3: CASKGNWNSPLHF; DNA: TGTGCCAGTAAGGGGAACTGGAATTCACCCCTCCACTTT
size: -; V: TRBV4-3; J: TRBJ2-3; D: -; CDR3: CASSQRPGTGGLTDTQYF; DNA: TGCGCCAGCAGCCAACGCCCCGGCACAGGGGGACTAACCGATACGCAGTATTTT
size: -; V: TRBV20-1; J: TRBJ2-2; D: -; CDR3: CSARGAIDFGELFF; DNA: TGCAGTGCTAGAGGAGCTATTGATTTCGGGGAGCTGTTTTTT
size: -; V: TRBV5-5; J: TRBJ2-6; D: -; CDR3: CASSLNEAEARF; DNA: TGTGCCAGCAGCTTGAACGAGGCGGAAGCACGTTTC
size: once; V: TRBV12-3/TRBV12-4; J: TRBJ1-2; D: -; CDR3: CASSFGSRALYGYTF; DNA: TGTGCCAGCAGTTTTGGGAGTAGAGCTCTCTATGGCTACACCTTC
size: -; V: TRBV7-2; J: TRBJ2-7; D: TRBD1; CDR3: CASSRDGQGQLEQYF; DNA: TGTGCCAGCAGCAGGGACGGACAGGGTCAGCTCGAGCAGTACTTC
size: few; V: TRBV2; J: TRBJ1-1; D: -; CDR3: CAGNRDFLTEAFF; DNA: TGTGCCGGAAACCGGGATTTCCTAACTGAAGCTTTCTTT
size: -; V: TRBV27; J: TRBJ2-7; D: -; CDR3: CASSPPGTPYEQYF; DNA: TGTGCCAGCAGCCCTCCCGGGACACCCTACGAGCAGTACTTC
size: -; V: TRBV7-2; J: TRBJ2-2; D: TRBD2; CDR3: CASSYRLADTGELFF; DNA: TGTGCCAGCAGCTACAGACTAGCGGACACCGGGGAGCTGTTTTTT
size: few; V: TRBV15; J: TRBJ2-3; D: -; CDR3: CATSSLVTDTQYF; DNA: TGTGCCACCAGCAGTCTCGTTACAGATACGCAGTATTTT
size: few; V: TRBV4-1; J: TRBJ2-1; D: -; CDR3: CASSHPPGEQFF; DNA: TGCGCCAGCAGCCATCCGCCCGGTGAGCAGTTCTTC
size: -; V: TRBV25-1; J: TRBJ2-5; D: -; CDR3: CASSEPPNEETQYF; DNA: TGTGCCAGCAGTGAACCCCCGAACGAGGAGACCCAGTACTTC
size: -; V: TRBV6-2/TRBV6-3; J: TRBJ2-7; D: -; CDR3: CASSSPLGFYEQYF; DNA: TGTGCCAGCAGTTCCCCCCTGGGGTTTTACGAGCAGTACTTC
size: few; V: TRBV3-1; J: TRBJ1-1; D: -; CDR3: CASSQSRARNTEAFF; DNA: TGTGCCAGCAGCCAATCACGGGCAAGGAACACTGAAGCTTTCTTT
size: -; V: TRBV5-1; J: TRBJ2-7; D: -; CDR3: CASSLEDSFMEQYF; DNA: TGCGCCAGCAGCTTGGAGGACAGTTTTATGGAGCAGTACTTC
size: many; V: TRBV6-5; J: TRBJ1-5; D: TRBD1; CDR3: CASSIGQGSNQPQHF; DNA: TGTGCCAGCAGTATCGGACAGGGGAGCAATCAGCCCCAGCATTTT